Below, 23 T cell receptor beta chains from the same sample are listed, as sequenced in a study of T cell changes during pregnancy in multiple sclerosis. TCRdb keeps only in-frame clones here, not all; method: immunoSEQ multiplex PCR. The table shows 40,000 or so clones, with roughly nine tenths occurring only once. The sample here was CD4+ T cells from peripheral blood mononuclear cells, taken in the first trimester of pregnancy. These receptors all come from a female donor with multiple sclerosis, enrolled in a pregnancy study.

The J gene is TRBJ2-7, the V gene TRBV10-1; D is ambiguous. The CDR3 sequence is 14 residues long. Per germline, CDR1 WNHNN and CDR2 SYGVQD (reference sequence). V lost 2 bases, J lost 2 bases, and 10 bases lay in between. The CDR3, as DNA: TGCGCCAGCAGTGAGGGTCTGGCCACCTACGAGCAGTACTTC. It encodes CASSEGLATYEQYF.

This chain uses TRBV4-1 with TRBJ1-4; D not resolved. Germline values: CDR1 MGHRA, CDR2 YSYEKL. CDR3 length: 17 residues. The V and J ends lost 0 bases and 8 bases respectively, with 19 bases between them. The CDR3 reads CASSQDPPREREEKLFF. DNA of the CDR3: TGCGCCAGCAGCCAAGATCCACCCCGCGAACGGGAAGAAAAACTGTTTTTT.

The CDR3: CASSVDGGSNQPQHF. The CDR3 DNA sequence: TGTGCCAGCAGCGTAGACGGGGGAAGCAATCAGCCCCAGCATTTT. The V and J genes are TRBV9 and TRBJ1-5, with D perhaps matching TRBD1 (5 bases). The CDR3 totals 15 residues. Trimming took off 0 bases at V and 1 base at J, with 8 bases between the two ends. CDR1 is SGDLS, CDR2 YYNGEE, per germline.

The V gene is TRBV5-1, the J gene TRBJ2-2, with TRBD1 as a possible D gene (5 bases). The V gene's germline CDR1 is SGHRS and CDR2 YFSETQ. The CDR3 length is 15 residues. The germline V and J ends were trimmed by 3 bases and 7 bases, with 16 bases remaining between them. The CDR3 DNA follows: TGCGCCAGCAGCTGGGTGCTAGGGGATGGCGGGGAGCTGTTTTTT. This sequence encodes CASSWVLGDGGELFF.

The V call is TRBV7-6, the J call TRBJ2-7; possibly TRBD2 for D (5 bases). The CDR3 sequence is 13 residues long. Germline assignment: CDR1 SGHVS and CDR2 FNYEAQ. The V end was cut by 5 bases, the J end by 4 bases, with 12 bases between. CDR3: CASSAAGPYEQYF. CDR3 DNA sequence: TGTGCCAGCAGCGCGGCGGGTCCGTACGAGCAGTACTTC. Full variable domain (rest looked up from reference TRBV7-6 and TRBJ2-7): GAGVSQSPRYKVTKRGQDVALRCDPISGHVSLYWYRQALGQGPEFLTYFNYEAQQDKSGLPNDRFSAERPEGSISTLTIQRTEQRDSAMYRCASSAAGPYEQYFGPGTRLTVT.

This clone was seen once. The chain carries TRBV2 and TRBJ1-2; D not resolved. This CDR3 has 13 amino acids. Germline V gene sequence: CDR1 SNHLY, CDR2 FYNNEI. V gave up 3 bases and J gave up 13 bases, with 18 bases separating them. CDR3 sequence reads: CASSEVPRYGCTF. The CDR3 nucleotides read TGTGCCAGCAGTGAGGTACCCCGTTACGGGTGCACCTTC.

This clone was counted a single time. The V and J genes are TRBV28 and TRBJ2-2; TRBD1 matches at 9 bases. The V segment lost 5 bases and the J segment 6 bases; nucleotides outside the gene matches: 10. The germline V gene encodes CDR1 MDHEN and CDR2 SYDVKM. This CDR3 spans 16 amino acids. CDR3 sequence reads: CASSPFPGQGSGELFF. The CDR3 DNA reads TGTGCCAGCAGTCCCTTTCCGGGACAGGGATCCGGGGAGCTGTTTTTT. Based on the CDR3 plus reference TRBV28 and TRBJ2-2, the full variable domain is DVKVTQSSRYLVKRTGEKVFLECVQDMDHENMFWYRQDPGLGLRLIYFSYDVKMKEKGDIPEGYSVSREKKERFSLILESASTNQTSMYLCASSPFPGQGSGELFFGEGSRLTVL.

The chain is built from TRBV12-5 and TRBJ2-5, with TRBD2 identical over 13 bases. Germline CDR1 and CDR2: LGHNT and FRNRAP. The CDR3 has 15 amino acids. With 1 base clipped from V and 4 bases from J, the junction kept 0 bases outside the gene matches. CDR3 loop: CASGLGTSGGETQYF. The CDR3 DNA reads as TGTGCTAGTGGTTTGGGGACTAGCGGGGGAGAGACCCAGTACTTC. The full variable domain, in which reference TRBV12-5 and TRBJ2-5 provide the parts outside the CDR3, is DARVTQTPRHKVTEMGQEVTMRCQPILGHNTVFWYRQTMMQGLELLAYFRNRAPLDDSGMPKDRFSAEMPDATLATLKIQPSEPRDSAVYFCASGLGTSGGETQYFGPGTRLLVL.

The chain carries TRBV5-1 and TRBJ2-5, with a tentative D call TRBD1 (6 bases). Looked up from germline, CDR1 is SGHRS and CDR2 is YFSETQ. The CDR3 loop spans 15 amino acids. The V end lost 4 bases, the J end lost 2 bases, and 15 bases lay between the germline ends. CDR3: CASSPGDRGQETQYF. DNA of the CDR3: TGCGCCAGCAGCCCCGGAGATAGGGGGCAAGAGACCCAGTACTTC.

The chain is built from TRBV28 and TRBJ2-7; TRBD1 matches at 7 bases. CDR1 and CDR2 from the germline V gene are MDHEN and SYDVKM. V lost 5 bases, J lost 3 bases, and 1 base stayed unmatched. The CDR3 is made up of 12 amino acids. The CDR3 spells CASSGTVYEQYF. In DNA form, the CDR3 reads TGTGCCAGCAGTGGGACAGTCTACGAGCAGTACTTC.

The genes are TRBV6-4 and TRBJ2-6; no reliable D call. The CDR3 is 15 residues long. CDR1 is MRHNA and CDR2 is SNTAGT in the germline V gene. The V end was cut by 2 bases, the J end by 2 bases, with 7 bases between. The DNA for the CDR3 is TGTGCCAGCAGTGACACGGTAGCTGGGGCCAACGTCCTGACTTTC. Its protein product is CASSDTVAGANVLTF.

The V gene is TRBV30, the J gene TRBJ2-7; the D gene is possibly TRBD2 (6 bases). Germline V gene data show CDR1 as GTSNPN and CDR2 as SVGIG (reference sequence). The CDR3 contains 14 residues. V lost 0 bases, J lost 0 bases, and 9 bases lay in between. The CDR3 loop is CAWSVGGDSYEQYF. The CDR3 DNA reads as TGTGCCTGGAGTGTGGGCGGGGACTCCTACGAGCAGTACTTC.

The rearrangement joins TRBV11-2 to TRBJ2-5, with 7 bases matching TRBD2. Trimming cost V 1 base and J 0 bases; bases outside gene matches: 5. Germline V gene data show CDR1 as SGHAT and CDR2 as FQNNGV. The CDR3 has 16 amino acids. The CDR3 nucleotides are TGTGCCAGCAGCTTAGGCCCGCGGGAGAACCAAGAGACCCAGTACTTC. Amino acid sequence: CASSLGPRENQETQYF.

The J gene is TRBJ2-7, the V gene TRBV5-1; TRBD1 matches at 8 bases. Per the germline V gene, CDR1 is SGHRS and CDR2 is YFSETQ. V trimming: 0 bases; J trimming: 3 bases; junction bases outside the gene matches: 2. This CDR3 region has 14 residues. In nucleotides, the CDR3 is TGCGCCAGCAGCTTGGAACAGGGGGGCTACGAGCAGTACTTC. This translates into CASSLEQGGYEQYF.

The gene calls are TRBV6-6 and TRBJ1-1; 10 bases are shared with TRBD1. The V segment lost 7 bases and the J segment 1 base; nucleotides outside the gene matches: 9. The CDR3 loop spans 16 amino acids. The germline V gene encodes CDR1 MNHNY and CDR2 SVGAGI (reference sequence). The CDR3 DNA reads as TGTGCCAGCACCACGACAGGGGGCCCGAGGAACACTGAAGCTTTCTTT. Translation gives CASTTTGGPRNTEAFF.

The V and J genes are TRBV18 and TRBJ2-5, with D possibly matching TRBD1 (5 bases). The V and J ends lost 6 bases and 2 bases respectively, with 13 bases between them. There are 14 residues in the CDR3. Looked up from germline, CDR1 is KGHSH and CDR2 is LQKENI. This CDR3 is CASSLTAGQETQYF. In nucleotides, the CDR3 is TGTGCCAGCTCGCTGACAGCCGGTCAAGAGACCCAGTACTTC.

The rearrangement uses TRBV29-1 and TRBJ1-1; possibly TRBD1 for D (6 bases). Per germline, CDR1 SQVTM and CDR2 ANQGSEA. This CDR3 is 12 amino acids long. Trimming took off 7 bases at V and 3 bases at J, with 12 bases between the two ends. The CDR3 is CSGSTGYTEAFF. The CDR3 nucleotides read TGCAGCGGCAGTACAGGGTACACTGAAGCTTTCTTT.

This chain connects TRBV11-1 to TRBJ2-7, with 7 bases identical to TRBD2. V lost 2 bases to trimming and J lost 6 bases; unmatched junction nucleotides: 13. CDR1 and CDR2 (germline): SGHAT, FQDESV (reference sequence). This CDR3 region has 16 residues. The CDR3 loop reads CASSLLLGGSGAEQYF. CDR3 nucleotide sequence: TGTGCCAGCAGCTTACTCTTGGGCGGGAGTGGCGCCGAGCAGTACTTC.

The J gene is TRBJ1-5, the V gene TRBV25-1; 7 bases line up with TRBD1. The J segment lost 2 bases and the V segment lost 4 bases, leaving 5 bases of the junction unmatched. Germline V CDR1 and CDR2: MGHDK, SYGVNS. CDR3 size: 15 residues. Here the CDR3 reads CASSGPGTGNQPQHF. The DNA of the CDR3 is TGTGCCAGCAGTGGTCCCGGGACAGGCAATCAGCCCCAGCATTTT.

The CDR3: CASSRRDASYEQYF. The CDR3 DNA sequence: TGTGCCAGCAGTCGGAGGGACGCATCCTACGAGCAGTACTTC. The rearrangement uses TRBV27 and TRBJ2-5, with D possibly TRBD2 on 6 matching bases. The J call is in doubt because the DNA end fits TRBJ2-7 better. In germline, CDR1 is MNHEY, CDR2 SMNVEV (reference sequence). This CDR3 has 14 residues.

The chain carries TRBV7-8 and TRBJ2-1, with 7 bases lining up with TRBD2. The CDR3 runs 15 residues. J gave up 6 bases and V 2 bases, and 7 bases lay outside the gene matches. Germline V gene lookup returns CDR1 SGHVS and CDR2 FQNEAQ. The CDR3 bases are TGTGCCAGCAGCTTATTGACTAGCTTCGGCAATGAGCAGTTCTTC. Its translation: CASSLLTSFGNEQFF.

CDR3 sequence reads: CAWSISGLETQYF. Here the CDR3 DNA reads TGTGCCTGGAGCATTAGCGGGTTAGAGACCCAGTACTTC. This chain links TRBV30 with TRBJ2-5; 7 positions match TRBD2. The CDR3 spans 13 residues. V shed 3 bases, J shed 4 bases, and the junction held 5 bases outside the gene matches. In germline, CDR1 is GTSNPN, CDR2 SVGIG (reference sequence).

The chain combines TRBV19 with TRBJ1-1; D is unclear. This CDR3 is built from 11 residues. The germline CDR1 and CDR2 sequences are LNHDA and SQIVND (reference sequence). V lost 5 bases and J lost 8, with 9 bases in between. The CDR3 is CASSVRREAFF. CDR3 bases: TGTGCCAGTAGTGTCAGGAGGGAAGCTTTCTTT.